These 24 T cell receptor beta chains share one sample of origin, sequenced in a study of graft-versus-host responses after intestinal transplantation (dated by TCRdb to the early 2020s). Preparation of the library involved the immunoSEQ multiplex PCR assay. Held by TCRdb, this immuneACCESS table contains in-frame sequences only and omits some clones. Under half of the omission traces to an unresolved V gene where checked; the cause of the rest is unknown. For this sample there are 140,000 or so clones; roughly 91% appear just once. The top ten hold roughly 0.19% of the sample. The sample's time point label is to be understood as: cells obtained before transplantation from donor or recipient. These receptors are not linked to any known antigen. Here the sequenced sample was unstimulated CD4+ T cells sorted from spleen or lymph node cells, taken before intestinal transplant. The receptors shown here come from a human donor who received an intestinal transplant.

The chain employs TRBV7-8 and TRBJ2-2; 8 nucleotides match TRBD1. In germline, CDR1 is SGHVS, CDR2 FQNEAQ. V gave up 6 bases and J gave up 5 bases; unmatched junction bases: 8. The CDR3 loop spans 15 amino acids. The CDR3 sequence is CASSQDRVGTGELFF. For the CDR3, the DNA is TGTGCCAGCAGTCAGGACAGGGTAGGAACCGGGGAGCTGTTTTTT. The full variable domain, its missing parts supplied by reference TRBV7-8 and TRBJ2-2, is GAGVSQSPRYKVAKRGQDVALRCDPISGHVSLFWYQQALGQGPEFLTYFQNEAQLDKSGLPSDRFFAERPEGSVSTLKIQRTQQEDSAVYLCASSQDRVGTGELFFGEGSRLTVL.

The chain carries TRBV6-5 and TRBJ2-7; the D gene is possibly TRBD2 (5 bases). V lost 5 bases and J 7 bases, leaving 6 bases between the germline ends. Germline V gives CDR1 MNHEY, CDR2 SVGAGI. The CDR3 length is 10 residues. The CDR3 DNA sequence: TGTGCCAGCAGTGAGGGAGAGCAGTACTTC. Translated, it gives CASSEGEQYF.

The chain links TRBV5-5 to TRBJ2-5; D call uncertain. The closer fit of TRBJ2-7 to the DNA end suggests the J call may be wrong. This CDR3 contains 12 residues. Germline values: CDR1 SGHKS, CDR2 YYEKEE (reference sequence). CDR3 nucleotides: TGTGCCAGCAGCTTGGGAATGAACGAGCAGTACTTC. This encodes CASSLGMNEQYF.

This clone was detected once. V usage is TRBV19 and J usage is TRBJ1-4, with D possibly being TRBD1 (5 bases). This CDR3 contains 16 residues. Germline assignment: CDR1 LNHDA and CDR2 SQIVND (reference sequence). Trimming took off 6 bases at V and 6 bases at J, with 20 bases between the two ends. In DNA, the CDR3 is TGTGCCAGTAGCGGTATTCGGACATCCATGGATGAAAAACTGTTTTTT. Amino acid sequence: CASSGIRTSMDEKLFF.

The CDR3 loop is CASSSTGTRHTGELFF. CDR3 in DNA: TGTGCCAGCAGCTCGACCGGGACTAGGCACACCGGGGAGCTGTTTTTT. The chain employs TRBV7-6 and TRBJ2-2; 8 positions match TRBD2. The junction had 7 bases not matched to a gene; V was cut back by 4 bases and J by 3 bases. Germline lookup yields CDR1 SGHVS and CDR2 FNYEAQ. This CDR3 spans 16 amino acids.

The genes are TRBV2 and TRBJ2-7; TRBD2 might be the D (5 bases). Germline V gene lookup returns CDR1 SNHLY and CDR2 FYNNEI. V dropped 8 bases and J dropped 2 bases, with 16 bases sitting between them. There are 14 residues in the CDR3. The CDR3 coding sequence is TGTGCCAGCCACGACACTAGGGTAGCCTACGAGCAGTACTTC. It yields the protein CASHDTRVAYEQYF.

The rearrangement uses TRBV28 and TRBJ2-5; the D gene is possibly TRBD2 (7 bases). Germline lookup yields CDR1 MDHEN and CDR2 SYDVKM. V was pared by 8 bases and J by 4 bases, with 26 bases between. This CDR3 is built from 17 residues. As DNA, the CDR3 is TGTGCCAGCGCCACTGGGGGGGCTCCAAGACCACCAGAGACCCAGTACTTC. This gives the protein CASATGGAPRPPETQYF. Combining the CDR3 with reference TRBV28 and TRBJ2-5 gives the whole variable domain DVKVTQSSRYLVKRTGEKVFLECVQDMDHENMFWYRQDPGLGLRLIYFSYDVKMKEKGDIPEGYSVSREKKERFSLILESASTNQTSMYLCASATGGAPRPPETQYFGPGTRLLVL.

Details on this clone: Relative to the germline gene, one junction end is altered; a read error may explain this. The same CDR3 arises from other DNA sequences in this sample as well. This chain links TRBV5-4 with TRBJ1-6, with unresolved D. This CDR3 spans 12 amino acids. Germline CDR1 reads SGHNT; CDR2 reads YYREEE (reference sequence). CDR3 DNA sequence: TGCGCCAGCAGCTTGTTACAGTCACCCCTCCACTTT. Amino acids: CASSLLQSPLHF.

V gene TRBV2 combines with J gene TRBJ2-6, with 8 bases matching TRBD1. V lost 3 bases to trimming and J lost 2 bases; unmatched junction nucleotides: 0. This CDR3 has 15 amino acids. CDR1 and CDR2 (germline): SNHLY, FYNNEI. In DNA, the CDR3 is TGTGCCAGCAGTGAGGACAGGGCTGGGGCCAACGTCCTGACTTTC. As protein: CASSEDRAGANVLTF.

This chain uses TRBV7-3 with TRBJ2-5, with 11 bases lining up with TRBD2. This CDR3 comprises 16 residues. V lost 5 bases, J lost 5 bases, and 10 bases stayed unmatched. CDR1 SGHTA and CDR2 FQGTGA come from the germline V gene. CDR3 protein: CASSLGTSGPSETQYF. The CDR3 coding sequence is TGTGCCAGCAGCCTAGGGACTAGCGGTCCTTCGGAGACCCAGTACTTC.

The chain employs TRBV28 and TRBJ2-1; tentative D call: TRBD2 (5 bases). Per the germline V gene, CDR1 is MDHEN and CDR2 is SYDVKM. V was shortened by 2 bases and J by 1 base, with 18 bases between the two germline ends. The length of the CDR3 is 18 residues. This CDR3 is CASSLLTSDIWSYNEQFF. The CDR3 region has the DNA TGTGCCAGCAGTTTACTAACTAGTGATATATGGTCCTACAATGAGCAGTTCTTC.

V gene TRBV28 combines with J gene TRBJ1-5; tentatively, D is TRBD1 (5 bases). Trimming stripped 5 bases from V and 5 bases from J, with 16 bases between. This CDR3 region has 15 residues. CDR1 is MDHEN, CDR2 SYDVKM, per germline. CDR3 loop: CASSPGGLVHQPQHF. CDR3 sequence (DNA): TGTGCCAGCAGTCCTGGGGGTCTGGTCCATCAGCCCCAGCATTTT.

The rearrangement joins TRBV28 to TRBJ2-1; D not resolved. CDR3 length: 13 residues. The germline CDR1 and CDR2 sequences are MDHEN and SYDVKM. Trimming left V 6 bases short and J 8 bases short, with 14 bases between. The CDR3 bases are TGTGCCAGCAGGCAAACCACAAAGGATGAGCAGTTCTTC. Translating gives CASRQTTKDEQFF.

This chain uses TRBV11-2 with TRBJ1-5; tentative D call: TRBD1 (6 bases). Germline loops: CDR1 SGHAT, CDR2 FQNNGV. V was clipped by 1 base and J by 3 bases, with 10 bases between them. There are 15 residues in the CDR3. Written as DNA, the CDR3 is TGTGCCAGCAGCTTAGGGCAGGGGTACAATCAGCCCCAGCATTTT. Its translation: CASSLGQGYNQPQHF.

The gene calls are TRBV5-1 and TRBJ2-1; D may be TRBD2 (5 bases). The V end was cut by 1 base, the J end by 7 bases, with 12 bases between. Germline CDR1 SGHRS, CDR2 YFSETQ. This CDR3 is built from 14 residues. CDR3 sequence (DNA): TGCGCCAGCAGCTTGAGGGAGTCTAGGAATGAGCAGTTCTTC. Its translation: CASSLRESRNEQFF.

V gene TRBV19 combines with J gene TRBJ1-5, with D unresolved. Germline V gene data show CDR1 as LNHDA and CDR2 as SQIVND (reference sequence). The V gene lost 3 bases and the J gene lost 1 base, with 10 bases spanning the gap. The CDR3 covers 15 residues. CDR3 residues: CASSIRNFSNQPQHF. The CDR3 DNA sequence: TGTGCCAGTAGTATTAGAAATTTCAGCAATCAGCCCCAGCATTTT.

The chain joins TRBV11-3 to TRBJ2-4; 10 nucleotides agree with TRBD2. The CDR3 length is 18 residues. The germline V gene has CDR1 SGHNT and CDR2 YENEEA. Germline trimming cut 2 bases from V and 3 bases from J; bases unmatched to any gene: 10. The CDR3 reads CASSLPRTSGGGKNIQYF. The CDR3 DNA follows: TGTGCCAGCAGCTTACCCCGGACTAGCGGAGGGGGCAAAAACATTCAGTACTTC.

The chain uses TRBV7-9 and TRBJ1-2, with a tentative D call TRBD1 (6 bases). Germline CDR1 SEHNR, CDR2 FQNEAQ (reference sequence). Trimming took off 1 base at V and 4 bases at J, with 10 bases between the two ends. The CDR3 runs to 14 residues. The CDR3 coding sequence is TGTGCCAGCAGCTTAGTGTCACAGGGCTATGGCTACACCTTC. Its protein product is CASSLVSQGYGYTF. Combining the CDR3 with reference TRBV7-9 and TRBJ1-2 gives the whole variable domain DTGVSQNPRHKITKRGQNVTFRCDPISEHNRLYWYRQTLGQGPEFLTYFQNEAQLEKSRLLSDRFSAERPKGSFSTLEIQRTEQGDSAMYLCASSLVSQGYGYTFGSGTRLTVV.

The CDR3 is CASSFGLAGGRIVETQYF. The CDR3 nucleotides read TGTGCCAGCAGCTTCGGCCTAGCGGGAGGTAGGATTGTGGAGACCCAGTACTTC. The chain recombines TRBV7-9 with TRBJ2-5, with 11 bases matching TRBD2. The CDR3 has 18 residues. Germline CDR1 SEHNR, CDR2 FQNEAQ (reference sequence). With 3 bases clipped from V and 5 bases from J, the junction kept 14 bases outside the gene matches.

The V call is TRBV7-2, the J call TRBJ2-3; D is uncertain. CDR1 SGHTA and CDR2 FQGNSA come from the germline V gene. The CDR3 contains 12 residues. Deletions cut 5 bases from V and 6 bases from J, with 9 bases between. The CDR3 nucleotides read TGTGCCAGCAGCCAAGCCCGGGATACGCAGTATTTT. Its translation: CASSQARDTQYF.

The chain couples TRBV6-5 to TRBJ1-3, with 8 bases fitting TRBD1. There are 15 residues in the CDR3. V shed 5 bases and J 4 bases; nucleotides not matched to a gene: 7. Germline CDR1 and CDR2: MNHEY and SVGAGI. DNA for the CDR3: TGTGCCAGCAGTAACAGGGGGTCTGTCGGAAACACCATATATTTT. Translated, it gives CASSNRGSVGNTIYF.

The chain couples TRBV6-5 to TRBJ2-7, with D perhaps TRBD1 (5 bases). Germline V CDR1 and CDR2: MNHEY, SVGAGI. V lost 0 bases and J lost 0, with 12 bases in between. There are 16 residues in the CDR3. The CDR3 region has the DNA TGTGCCAGCAGTTACTCGAGTGGGGCTAGCTCCTACGAGCAGTACTTC. Its protein is CASSYSSGASSYEQYF.

The V gene is TRBV7-2, the J gene TRBJ2-4; 9 positions match TRBD1. The J segment lost 1 base and the V segment lost 5 bases, leaving 6 bases of the junction unmatched. From germline, CDR1 is SGHTA and CDR2 FQGNSA. The CDR3 has 16 residues. CDR3 region: CASSLQGALAKNIQYF. The CDR3 nucleotides are TGTGCCAGCAGCCTACAGGGGGCGCTGGCCAAAAACATTCAGTACTTC.

V gene TRBV19 combines with J gene TRBJ2-7, with a possible D match to TRBD1 (7 bases). Trimming removed 3 bases from V and 0 bases from J, with 12 bases in between. This CDR3 spans 15 amino acids. CDR1 and CDR2 (germline): LNHDA, SQIVND (reference sequence). CDR3 protein: CASSIPGGSSYEQYF. The DNA for the CDR3 is TGTGCCAGTAGTATCCCAGGGGGGAGCTCCTACGAGCAGTACTTC.